Listed below are T cell receptor beta chains from one sample, sequenced in a study of blood T cell repertoires in COVID-19. Data came from immunoSEQ multiplex PCR; TCRdb stores just in-frame clones and leaves some out. The sample includes 350,000 to 400,000 clones, roughly nine tenths of them seen just once. Sequencing used PBMCs or T cells enriched from blood (not recorded which). All receptors come from a woman aged 40-49 years who had been exposed to COVID-19. Both conserved end residues are part of each CDR3. Each record gives: CDR3 DNA, CDR3 protein, D gene, clone size, V gene, J gene. The D gene is left open where the match is weak. Expanded clones get a size class; other rows say once, few or many, or leave the size out.

TGCGCCAGCAGCTTGCTAGCGGGAGGGCCGGTCGAGCAGTACTTC	CASSLLAGGPVEQYF	TRBD2	NA	TRBV5-1	TRBJ2-7
TGCGCCAGTACGGGACAGGCCTTTAAGGATGGCTACACCTTC	CASTGQAFKDGYTF	TRBD1	NA	TRBV5-1	TRBJ1-2
TGTGCCAGCAGTTACTGGCCACTAATCTACGGGGAGCTGTTTTTT	CASSYWPLIYGELFF	NA	NA	TRBV6-5	TRBJ2-2
TGTGCCTGGAGACGTGGGGTTGACAGAAATAGTAGGAATGAGCAGTTCTTC	CAWRRGVDRNSRNEQFF	NA	NA	TRBV30	TRBJ2-1
TGTGCCAGCTCACCACCTGGGGGGAAATACAATGAGCAGTTCTTC	CASSPPGGKYNEQFF	NA	NA	TRBV18	TRBJ2-1
TGTGCCAGTACGAGGTCTAGCAATCAGCCCCAGCATTTT	CASTRSSNQPQHF	NA	NA	TRBV19	TRBJ1-5
TGTGCCAGCAGCACCCGTTCTACGACCGGGGAGCTGTTTTTT	CASSTRSTTGELFF	NA	NA	TRBV7-9	TRBJ2-2
TGCGCCAGCAGCCCCAAAGGCGGAGGATACGAGCAGTACTTC	CASSPKGGGYEQYF	NA	NA	TRBV5-1	TRBJ2-7
TGTGCCTGGAGAATACCGTGGGCGGGATCTAACTATGGCTACACCTTC	CAWRIPWAGSNYGYTF	NA	NA	TRBV30	TRBJ1-2
TGTGCCAGCTCGGAGGGAAACACTGAAGCTTTCTTT	CASSEGNTEAFF	NA	NA	TRBV21-1	TRBJ1-1
TGTGCCTGGAGTGTGGGGGCGAATCAGCCCCAGCATTTT	CAWSVGANQPQHF	NA	NA	TRBV30	TRBJ1-5
TGTGCCACCTCACTAGCGGTAAGCTCCTACGAGCAGTACTTC	CATSLAVSSYEQYF	TRBD2	NA	TRBV19	TRBJ2-7
TGTGCCACCAGCAGAGGGAGAACAGCGGGGGGCTACACCTTC	CATSRGRTAGGYTF	NA	once	TRBV15	TRBJ1-2
TGTGCCAGCAGGCCTCCCGGGACAGTGTATCTGAACACTGAAGCTTTCTTT	CASRPPGTVYLNTEAFF	TRBD1	NA	TRBV7-9	TRBJ1-1
TGCAGCGTTGCGGTAGGAGTTAATGAGCAGTTCTTC	CSVAVGVNEQFF	NA	NA	TRBV29-1	TRBJ2-1
TGTGCCTCTTCCCGGGACAGGGACTACGAGCAGTACTTC	CASSRDRDYEQYF	TRBD1	NA	TRBV30	TRBJ2-7
TGTGCCAGCAGCTCAGGGGGCAGCATACAAGAGACCCAGTACTTC	CASSSGGSIQETQYF	TRBD1	NA	TRBV5-6	TRBJ2-5
TGTGCCAGCAGCTCTGTCCCTGAAGCTTTCTTT	CASSSVPEAFF	NA	NA	TRBV6-2/TRBV6-3	TRBJ1-1
TGTGCCAGCAGCTTCGGCCTGCGGGGTGGGAATCAGCCCCAGCATTTT	CASSFGLRGGNQPQHF	NA	NA	TRBV13	TRBJ1-5
TGTGCCTGGAGTGTGGGCGGGAATTCCTACGAGCAGTACTTC	CAWSVGGNSYEQYF	NA	NA	TRBV30	TRBJ2-7
TGTGCCAGCCAGGGGACGGACACCCGAAAACGACTGTTTTTT	CASQGTDTRKRLFF	NA	NA	TRBV6-6	TRBJ1-4
TGTGCCAGCAGCCACGGGGGACCGGGATTTGACGAGCAGTACTTC	CASSHGGPGFDEQYF	NA	NA	TRBV11-3	TRBJ2-7
TGTGCCAGCAGTTTAAGGGGCAGGGGTGATGGCTACACCTTC	CASSLRGRGDGYTF	NA	NA	TRBV27	TRBJ1-2
TGTGCCAGCAGGAGCGGCTCTGGGGCCAACGTCCTGACTTTC	CASRSGSGANVLTF	NA	NA	TRBV5-6	TRBJ2-6
TGTGCCAGCTCACCGTTGGCCCAGGGATCCTACACTGAAGCTTTCTTT	CASSPLAQGSYTEAFF	NA	NA	TRBV18	TRBJ1-1
TGCAGCGTTCAGGAAACCGGGGAGCTGTTTTTT	CSVQETGELFF	NA	NA	TRBV29-1	TRBJ2-2
TGTGCCATCAGTGCCGGGACAGGGAAACCTGAAGCTTTCTTT	CAISAGTGKPEAFF	TRBD1	NA	TRBV10-3	TRBJ1-1
TGTGCCAGCAGCTTAACAGGGGGCCTCAATCAGCCCCAGCATTTT	CASSLTGGLNQPQHF	TRBD1	NA	TRBV7-2	TRBJ1-5
TGTGCCAGCAGCTTTTCCGTTGGGACTGCCCTTGGGGGTGAAAAACTGTTTTTT	CASSFSVGTALGGEKLFF	NA	NA	TRBV5-6	TRBJ1-4
TGTGCCAGCACCCGAACGCGGGCCGCAGATGAGCAGTTCTTC	CASTRTRAADEQFF	NA	NA	TRBV6-5	TRBJ2-1
TGCAGTGCTAGTTCTACTTCTAGCACAGATACGCAGTATTTT	CSASSTSSTDTQYF	NA	NA	TRBV20-1	TRBJ2-3
TGTGCCAGTAGTCGGACAGGGGGCTATGGCTACACCTTC	CASSRTGGYGYTF	TRBD1	NA	TRBV19	TRBJ1-2
TGCGCCAGCGGGGCGGGACTCTACAATGAGCAGTTCTTC	CASGAGLYNEQFF	NA	NA	TRBV4-1	TRBJ2-1
TGTGCCAGCAGTGGTCGGCCGCGTCCCTGGAAGGGGGAGACCCAGTACTTC	CASSGRPRPWKGETQYF	NA	NA	TRBV6-4	TRBJ2-5
TGTGCCAGCAGCCTGAGCGGGGCAAGGGCCTACGAGCAGTACTTC	CASSLSGARAYEQYF	TRBD2	NA	TRBV5-4	TRBJ2-7
TGTGCCAGCAGTGAACAGGGGAACTATGGCTACACCTTC	CASSEQGNYGYTF	NA	many	TRBV6-1	TRBJ1-2
TGCGCCAGCAGTGCAACTAGCGGGGGTACCTCTGCGCAGTACTTC	CASSATSGGTSAQYF	TRBD2	NA	TRBV10-1	TRBJ2-7
TGCGCCAGCAGTCCCTGGGCGGGCAGCTCCTACGAGCAGTACTTC	CASSPWAGSSYEQYF	NA	NA	TRBV4-1	TRBJ2-7
TGTGCCAGCAGCTCGGACAAGGGCGAGCAGTACTTC	CASSSDKGEQYF	NA	NA	TRBV7-9	TRBJ2-7
TGTGCCAGCAGCTTAGGACAGGGCCCGAATCAGCCCCAGCATTTT	CASSLGQGPNQPQHF	TRBD1	NA	TRBV11-2	TRBJ1-5
TGTGCCACCAGTCCTATCACGGGTGGCTACACCTTC	CATSPITGGYTF	NA	NA	TRBV24-1	TRBJ1-2